These T cell receptor beta chains were read from a single sample in a study of CD8 T cells in ankylosing spondylitis. TCRdb passed the 5' RACE reads through MiXCR, listing each CDR3 protein once. The data show about 200,000 distinct CDR3 sequences, about 26% seen once. Sequenced material: blood, either unsorted or a sorted T cell fraction (not recorded which). These receptors came from a male donor with ankylosing spondylitis or in good health (not recorded which). CDR3s include the opening cysteine and the closing phenylalanine or tryptophan. D genes are given only for firm matches. Clone sizes are given selectively: once, few, many, or a class where the clone is expanded.

CDR3 length	clone size	V gene	D gene	J gene	CDR3 protein	CDR3 DNA
16	many	TRBV4-2	TRBD1	TRBJ2-7	CASSRGQEASAYEQYF	TGTGCCAGCAGCCGGGGACAGGAGGCCTCCGCCTACGAGCAGTACTTC
13	.	TRBV12-3/TRBV12-4	.	TRBJ2-1	CASSILLSNEQFF	TGTGCCAGCAGTATATTGCTTAGCAATGAGCAGTTCTTC
15	few	TRBV18	TRBD2	TRBJ2-6	CASSQGGRGANVLTF	TGTGCCAGCTCCCAGGGCGGGAGAGGGGCCAACGTCCTGACTTTC
15	few	TRBV3-1	.	TRBJ1-1	CASSPADRAVTEAFF	TGTGCCAGCAGCCCGGCCGACCGGGCTGTCACTGAAGCTTTCTTT
13	.	TRBV6-5	.	TRBJ2-1	CASSYSFGNEQFF	TGTGCCAGCAGTTACTCCTTTGGCAATGAGCAGTTCTTC
13	.	TRBV12-3/TRBV12-4	.	TRBJ1-6	CASSFDGYSPLHF	TGTGCCAGCAGTTTTGACGGATATTCCCCCCTCCACTTT
15	many	TRBV15	.	TRBJ2-2	CATSRGLQNTGELFF	TGTGCCACCAGCAGGGGACTTCAGAACACCGGGGAGCTGTTTTTT
14	few	TRBV6-5	TRBD1	TRBJ2-1	CASSYSYRGDEQFF	TGTGCCAGCAGTTACTCGTACAGGGGAGATGAGCAGTTCTTC
16	many	TRBV3-1	.	TRBJ2-3	CASSQDLSGATDTQYF	TGTGCCAGCAGCCAAGATCTGTCAGGGGCTACGGATACGCAGTATTTT
12	many	TRBV12-3/TRBV12-4	.	TRBJ2-5	CASSNSRETQYF	TGTGCCAGCAGCAATAGCCGGGAGACCCAGTACTTC
14	many	TRBV2	.	TRBJ1-2	CASGRTGTDYGYTF	TGTGCCAGCGGGCGGACCGGGACGGATTATGGCTACACCTTC
17	many	TRBV28	TRBD2	TRBJ2-3	CASSRRTSGNSPGTQYF	TGTGCCAGCAGCCGCCGGACTAGCGGGAATTCCCCGGGCACGCAGTATTTT
14	many	TRBV12-3/TRBV12-4	.	TRBJ2-2	CASSLNRRFGELFF	TGTGCCAGCAGTTTAAACAGGAGGTTCGGGGAGCTGTTTTTT
14	.	TRBV20-1	TRBD2	TRBJ2-1	CSAVWAGAYNEQFF	TGCAGTGCAGTCTGGGCGGGAGCCTACAATGAGCAGTTCTTC
13	.	TRBV20-1	.	TRBJ2-1	CSAGGLSYNEQFF	TGCAGTGCTGGAGGGCTTTCATACAATGAGCAGTTCTTC
14	many	TRBV12-3/TRBV12-4	.	TRBJ2-3	CASSLEQGSDTQYF	TGTGCCAGCAGTTTGGAACAGGGATCAGATACGCAGTATTTT
13	.	TRBV30	TRBD1	TRBJ1-1	CAWSRTGGTEAFF	TGTGCCTGGTCTCGGACAGGGGGAACTGAAGCTTTCTTT
14	.	TRBV12-3/TRBV12-4	.	TRBJ2-2	CASMSAVLTGELFF	TGTGCCAGCATGTCAGCGGTCCTCACCGGGGAGCTGTTTTTT
13	.	TRBV12-3/TRBV12-4	.	TRBJ2-2	CASSLGGKGELFF	TGTGCCAGCAGTTTAGGGGGTAAAGGGGAGCTGTTTTTT
17	few	TRBV12-3/TRBV12-4	TRBD2	TRBJ2-1	CASSLGPISGGQDEQFF	TGTGCCAGCAGTTTAGGTCCCATTAGCGGGGGGCAGGATGAGCAGTTCTTC
12	many	TRBV24-1	.	TRBJ2-1	CATSDFRNEQFF	TGTGCCACCAGTGATTTCAGAAATGAGCAGTTCTTC
14	.	TRBV20-1	.	TRBJ2-5	CSAIKSGALETQYF	TGCAGTGCCATCAAATCGGGAGCCTTGGAGACCCAGTACTTC
15	.	TRBV29-1	.	TRBJ2-1	CSVMGWGKPYNEQFF	TGCAGCGTGATGGGGTGGGGAAAACCCTACAATGAGCAGTTCTTC
15	many	TRBV6-1	.	TRBJ2-1	CASRRRDYVYNEQFF	TGTGCCAGCCGACGAAGAGACTACGTCTACAATGAGCAGTTCTTC
13	many	TRBV6-4	.	TRBJ2-3	CASSQGTADTQYF	TGTGCCAGCAGCCAGGGGACTGCTGATACGCAGTATTTT
14	few	TRBV4-3	.	TRBJ2-3	CASSQALRADTQYF	TGCGCCAGCAGCCAAGCCCTGCGGGCGGATACGCAGTATTTT
14	many	TRBV3-1	TRBD1	TRBJ1-4	CASSNRGRGEKLFF	TGTGCCAGCAGTAACAGGGGGCGTGGTGAAAAACTGTTTTTT
12	many	TRBV18	.	TRBJ2-5	CASSPRGQTQYF	TGTGCCAGCTCACCACGGGGGCAGACCCAGTACTTC
12	many	TRBV29-1	TRBD2	TRBJ2-5	CSVRGEGKTQYF	TGCAGCGTCCGGGGGGAGGGAAAGACCCAGTACTTC
12	many	TRBV20-1	.	TRBJ2-1	CSAAPVVNEQFF	TGCAGTGCTGCCCCCGTTGTAAATGAGCAGTTCTTC
14	.	TRBV12-5	.	TRBJ2-1	CASGRSGGNNEQFF	TGTGCTAGTGGTCGCAGTGGCGGGAACAATGAGCAGTTCTTC
15	.	TRBV7-2	.	TRBJ2-7	CASSSLGGVPYEQYF	TGTGCCAGCAGCTCGCTGGGGGGAGTGCCCTACGAGCAGTACTTC
16	many	TRBV11-1	.	TRBJ2-3	CASSFGPRRNTDTQYF	TGTGCCAGCAGCTTTGGCCCCCGACGGAACACAGATACGCAGTATTTT
14	many	TRBV15	.	TRBJ2-7	CATSRDRQQLEQYF	TGTGCCACCAGCAGAGACCGTCAGCAACTGGAGCAGTACTTC
13	.	TRBV20-1	TRBD1	TRBJ2-7	CSVTGTGRYEQYF	TGCAGTGTGACCGGGACAGGGCGCTACGAGCAGTACTTC
15	many	TRBV5-1	TRBD1	TRBJ2-1	CASRVGGTDYNEQFF	TGCGCCAGCAGGGTTGGTGGGACAGACTACAATGAGCAGTTCTTC
15	.	TRBV6-5	TRBD1	TRBJ1-2	CASSYRSSQGGGYTF	TGTGCCAGCAGTTACAGATCATCACAGGGGGGCGGCTACACCTTC
13	many	TRBV4-3	.	TRBJ1-2	CASSQDQDYGYTF	TGCGCCAGCAGCCAAGATCAGGACTATGGCTACACCTTC
17	few	TRBV21-1	.	TRBJ2-3	CASSKALIGGSTDTQYF	TGTGCCAGCAGCAAAGCGCTAATAGGCGGGAGCACAGATACGCAGTATTTT
17	many	TRBV10-3	TRBD2	TRBJ2-1	CAISESIRSSGSYEQFF	TGTGCCATCAGTGAGTCGATTAGGTCTAGCGGGAGTTATGAGCAGTTCTTC
14	many	TRBV20-1	.	TRBJ1-1	CSARPGAMNTEAFF	TGCAGTGCTAGACCCGGGGCCATGAACACTGAAGCTTTCTTT
15	many	TRBV10-3	TRBD2	TRBJ2-7	CAISEKQAGGSEQYF	TGTGCCATCAGTGAAAAACAAGCGGGAGGTTCCGAGCAGTACTTC
14	many	TRBV4-2	.	TRBJ1-1	CASRGDTQNTEAFF	TGTGCCAGCAGAGGGGACACCCAGAACACTGAAGCTTTCTTT
16	many	TRBV5-6	TRBD1	TRBJ2-1	CASSRRTGGANNEQFF	TGTGCCAGCAGTCGAAGGACAGGGGGCGCTAACAATGAGCAGTTCTTC
17	many	TRBV24-1	.	TRBJ2-5	CATSVAAGDSYQETQYF	TGTGCCACCAGTGTTGCCGCGGGGGACAGTTACCAAGAGACCCAGTACTTC
16	many	TRBV20-1	.	TRBJ2-7	CSARKTGMSVSYEQYF	TGCAGTGCTAGAAAAACAGGAATGTCGGTGTCCTACGAGCAGTACTTC
15	many	TRBV5-5	.	TRBJ2-2	CASSSRQDPTGELFF	TGTGCCAGCAGCTCACGACAGGACCCGACCGGGGAGCTGTTTTTT
13	few	TRBV20-1	.	TRBJ2-5	CSARAGVGETQYF	TGCAGTGCTAGAGCAGGGGTGGGAGAGACCCAGTACTTC
12	many	TRBV20-1	.	TRBJ1-2	CSARASDYGYTF	TGCAGTGCTAGGGCCTCGGACTATGGCTACACCTTC
13	many	TRBV4-2	.	TRBJ2-7	CASSQGGPYEQYF	TGTGCCAGCAGCCAAGGAGGCCCTTACGAGCAGTACTTC
18	many	TRBV5-1	TRBD2	TRBJ2-4	CASSLSGTSNSAKNIQYF	TGCGCCAGCAGCCTTTCCGGGACTAGCAATTCGGCCAAAAACATTCAGTACTTC